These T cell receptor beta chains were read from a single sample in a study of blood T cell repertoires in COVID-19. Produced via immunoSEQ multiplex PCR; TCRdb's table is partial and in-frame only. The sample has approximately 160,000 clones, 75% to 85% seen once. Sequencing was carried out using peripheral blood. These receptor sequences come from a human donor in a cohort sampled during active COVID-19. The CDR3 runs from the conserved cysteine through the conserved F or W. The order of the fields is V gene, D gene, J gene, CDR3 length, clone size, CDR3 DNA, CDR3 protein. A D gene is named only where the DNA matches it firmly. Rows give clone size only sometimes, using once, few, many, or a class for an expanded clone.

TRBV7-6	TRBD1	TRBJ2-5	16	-	TGTGCCAGCAGCCCCAGGGGGACAGGGGGCCGAGAGACCCAGTACTTC	CASSPRGTGGRETQYF
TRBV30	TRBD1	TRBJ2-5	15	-	TGTGCCTGGAGGGGACAGGGGCCTCTTGTGGAGACCCAGTACTTC	CAWRGQGPLVETQYF
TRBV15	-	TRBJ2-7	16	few	TGTGCCACCAGCAGGGGCAGAGCTTCAGGGACTGACGAGCAGTACTTC	CATSRGRASGTDEQYF
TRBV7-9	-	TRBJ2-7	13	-	TGTGCCAGCAGCTCCATTACTCGGAGCGAGCAGTACTTC	CASSSITRSEQYF
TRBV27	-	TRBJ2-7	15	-	TGTGCCAGCAGTACCTTCGGAGGGCCGGGGTACGAGCAGTACTTC	CASSTFGGPGYEQYF
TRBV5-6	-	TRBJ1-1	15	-	TGTGCCAGCAGCTTGGATGGGGCGGCGAACACTGAAGCTTTCTTT	CASSLDGAANTEAFF
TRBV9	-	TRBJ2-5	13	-	TGTGCCAGCAGCGTAGAGGGGTGGGAGACCCAGTACTTC	CASSVEGWETQYF
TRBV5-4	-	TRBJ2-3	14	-	TGTGCCAGCAGCTCGGGGAGGTCCACAGATACGCAGTATTTT	CASSSGRSTDTQYF
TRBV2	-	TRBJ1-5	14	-	TGTGCCAGCAGTGTTGAGGGGAGGGATCAGCCCCAGCATTTT	CASSVEGRDQPQHF
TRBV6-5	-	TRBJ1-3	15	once	TGTGCCAGCAGTTACTCATCGGGGGAAGGAAACACCATATATTTT	CASSYSSGEGNTIYF
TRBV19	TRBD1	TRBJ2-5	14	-	TGTGCCAGTAGTATTGACAGGGGAGGCAAGACCCAGTACTTC	CASSIDRGGKTQYF
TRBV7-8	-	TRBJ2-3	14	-	TGTGCCAGCAGCTTAGCGACTGGCACAGATACGCAGTATTTT	CASSLATGTDTQYF
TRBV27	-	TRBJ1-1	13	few	TGTGCCAGCAGTTTAGCAGGGAACACTGAAGCTTTCTTT	CASSLAGNTEAFF
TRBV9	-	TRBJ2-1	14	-	TGTGCCAGCAGCACCGGGAGCTCCTACAATGAGCAGTTCTTC	CASSTGSSYNEQFF
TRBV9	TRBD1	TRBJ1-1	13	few	TGTGCCAGCAGCGTACCACAGGGGGGTGAAGCTTTCTTT	CASSVPQGGEAFF
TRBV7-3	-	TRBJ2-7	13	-	TGTGCCAGCAGCCCCGCAGGGCCCTACGAGCAGTACTTC	CASSPAGPYEQYF
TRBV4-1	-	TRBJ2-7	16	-	TGCGCCAGCAGCCGGGGGCAGGGGATAAGCCCCTACGAGCAGTACTTC	CASSRGQGISPYEQYF
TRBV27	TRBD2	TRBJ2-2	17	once	TGTGCCAGCAGCCCTAAGGGTGCGGGAGGGCCCGTCGGGGAGCTGTTTTTT	CASSPKGAGGPVGELFF
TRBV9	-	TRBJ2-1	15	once	TGTGCCAGCAGCCCCCCGATGAGAGGCTTCAATGAGCAGTTCTTC	CASSPPMRGFNEQFF
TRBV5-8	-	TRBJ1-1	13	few	TGTGCCAGCAACAGAGACAGGAACACTGAAGCTTTCTTT	CASNRDRNTEAFF
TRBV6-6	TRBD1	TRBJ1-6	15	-	TGTGCCAGCAGCCGGACAGGGGACTATAATTCACCCCTCCACTTT	CASSRTGDYNSPLHF
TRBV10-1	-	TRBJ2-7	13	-	TGCGCCAGCAGGCGGGTGGAGGATTACGAGCAGTACTTC	CASRRVEDYEQYF
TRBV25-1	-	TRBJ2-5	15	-	TGTGCCAGCAGTCAACCGGGACTTCTACAGGAGACCCAGTACTTC	CASSQPGLLQETQYF